These T cell receptor beta chains were read from a single sample in a study of OX40 agonist ivuxolimab in advanced cancers. TCRdb keeps only in-frame clones here, not all; method: immunoSEQ multiplex PCR. The table includes approximately 35,000 clones, more than 65% detected once. Sequences were derived from CD4+ or CD8+ T cells sorted from blood, sampled in a trial of the OX40 agonist ivuxolimab. The receptors were gathered from an adult with an advanced solid tumor such as melanoma, head and neck, liver or kidney cancer. Each CDR3 is given with its conserved first and last residue. D genes are given only for firm matches. Clone sizes are given selectively: once, few, many, or a class where the clone is expanded.

D gene: -
V gene: TRBV4-1
clone size: -
J gene: TRBJ2-7
CDR3 length: 13
CDR3 protein: CASSQETGYEQYF
CDR3 DNA: TGCGCCAGCAGCCAAGAGACAGGCTACGAGCAGTACTTC

D gene: TRBD1
V gene: TRBV10-2
clone size: -
J gene: TRBJ1-1
CDR3 length: 14
CDR3 protein: CASSSDRGRGEAFF
CDR3 DNA: TGCGCCAGCAGTTCAGACAGGGGGCGTGGTGAAGCTTTCTTT

D gene: -
V gene: TRBV11-1
clone size: -
J gene: TRBJ2-7
CDR3 length: 12
CDR3 protein: CASSTAGYEQYF
CDR3 DNA: TGTGCCAGCAGCACAGCTGGCTACGAGCAGTACTTC

D gene: -
V gene: TRBV19
clone size: -
J gene: TRBJ1-2
CDR3 length: 15
CDR3 protein: CASSIPNRPNYGYTF
CDR3 DNA: TGTGCCAGTAGTATCCCCAACAGGCCTAACTATGGCTACACCTTC

D gene: -
V gene: TRBV29-1
clone size: once
J gene: TRBJ1-4
CDR3 length: 12
CDR3 protein: CSVAGNREKLFF
CDR3 DNA: TGCAGCGTCGCAGGGAATCGAGAAAAACTGTTTTTT

D gene: -
V gene: TRBV7-7
clone size: -
J gene: TRBJ2-1
CDR3 length: 14
CDR3 protein: CASSSGAVHNEQFF
CDR3 DNA: TGTGCCAGCAGCTCCGGAGCCGTCCACAATGAGCAGTTCTTC

D gene: -
V gene: TRBV25-1
clone size: few
J gene: TRBJ1-1
CDR3 length: 10
CDR3 protein: CVQRNTEAFF
CDR3 DNA: TGTGTCCAGAGGAACACTGAAGCTTTCTTT

D gene: -
V gene: TRBV30
clone size: -
J gene: TRBJ2-1
CDR3 length: 13
CDR3 protein: CAWSVRGYNEQFF
CDR3 DNA: TGTGCCTGGAGTGTACGTGGTTACAATGAGCAGTTCTTC

D gene: -
V gene: TRBV7-2
clone size: few
J gene: TRBJ1-1
CDR3 length: 15
CDR3 protein: CASSPWVGVNTEAFF
CDR3 DNA: TGTGCCAGCAGCCCGTGGGTGGGTGTCAACACTGAAGCTTTCTTT

D gene: TRBD1
V gene: TRBV5-1
clone size: -
J gene: TRBJ2-2
CDR3 length: 18
CDR3 protein: CASSRRTGGAEYTGELFF
CDR3 DNA: TGCGCCAGCAGCCGACGGACAGGGGGCGCGGAATACACCGGGGAGCTGTTTTTT

D gene: -
V gene: TRBV6-5
clone size: -
J gene: TRBJ1-1
CDR3 length: 14
CDR3 protein: CASSTQGSNTEAFF
CDR3 DNA: TGTGCCAGCAGCACTCAGGGATCCAACACTGAAGCTTTCTTT

D gene: -
V gene: TRBV27
clone size: -
J gene: TRBJ2-7
CDR3 length: 13
CDR3 protein: CASSPRAAWEQYF
CDR3 DNA: TGTGCCAGCAGCCCCCGGGCCGCCTGGGAGCAGTACTTC

D gene: -
V gene: TRBV2
clone size: -
J gene: TRBJ1-1
CDR3 length: 16
CDR3 protein: CASSEAFTGTNTEAFF
CDR3 DNA: TGTGCCAGCAGTGAAGCGTTTACAGGGACGAACACTGAAGCTTTCTTT

D gene: TRBD1
V gene: TRBV2
clone size: -
J gene: TRBJ2-7
CDR3 length: 15
CDR3 protein: CASSKGTGASYEQYF
CDR3 DNA: TGTGCCAGCAGTAAGGGGACAGGGGCCTCCTACGAGCAGTACTTC

D gene: -
V gene: TRBV2
clone size: few
J gene: TRBJ1-1
CDR3 length: 13
CDR3 protein: CASSTRQNTEAFF
CDR3 DNA: TGTGCCAGCAGTACCAGACAGAACACTGAAGCTTTCTTT

D gene: TRBD2
V gene: TRBV5-1
clone size: -
J gene: TRBJ2-5
CDR3 length: 15
CDR3 protein: CASSPAGLAGETQYF
CDR3 DNA: TGCGCCAGCAGCCCGGCCGGACTAGCGGGGGAGACCCAGTACTTC

D gene: -
V gene: TRBV19
clone size: -
J gene: TRBJ1-3
CDR3 length: 14
CDR3 protein: CASSMRQAGNTIYF
CDR3 DNA: TGTGCCAGTAGTATGCGGCAGGCTGGAAACACCATATATTTT

D gene: -
V gene: TRBV19
clone size: -
J gene: TRBJ2-7
CDR3 length: 15
CDR3 protein: CASSIDGGRFYEQYF
CDR3 DNA: TGTGCCAGTAGTATAGATGGGGGCAGGTTCTACGAGCAGTACTTC

D gene: TRBD1
V gene: TRBV4-1
clone size: -
J gene: TRBJ1-1
CDR3 length: 14
CDR3 protein: CASSPILRGREAFF
CDR3 DNA: TGCGCCAGCAGCCCGATTCTCAGGGGGCGGGAAGCTTTCTTT

D gene: -
V gene: TRBV25-1
clone size: -
J gene: TRBJ1-5
CDR3 length: 13
CDR3 protein: CASSGGLGQPQHF
CDR3 DNA: TGTGCCAGCAGTGGAGGGCTCGGGCAGCCCCAGCATTTT

D gene: TRBD1
V gene: TRBV29-1
clone size: -
J gene: TRBJ1-2
CDR3 length: 14
CDR3 protein: CSVESQGAYYGYTF
CDR3 DNA: TGCAGTGTTGAAAGCCAGGGGGCGTACTATGGCTACACCTTC

D gene: -
V gene: TRBV2
clone size: -
J gene: TRBJ2-7
CDR3 length: 12
CDR3 protein: CASRTATYEQYF
CDR3 DNA: TGTGCCAGCCGTACGGCTACCTACGAGCAGTACTTC

D gene: -
V gene: TRBV4-1
clone size: -
J gene: TRBJ1-2
CDR3 length: 16
CDR3 protein: CASSQNTLAGPYGYTF
CDR3 DNA: TGCGCCAGCAGCCAAAATACTCTGGCGGGCCCCTATGGCTACACCTTC

D gene: -
V gene: TRBV13
clone size: -
J gene: TRBJ1-1
CDR3 length: 15
CDR3 protein: CASSLAYRGYAEAFF
CDR3 DNA: TGTGCCAGCAGCTTAGCATATAGGGGGTACGCTGAAGCTTTCTTT

D gene: -
V gene: TRBV12-2
clone size: -
J gene: TRBJ2-2
CDR3 length: 17
CDR3 protein: CASRPAGRAGITGELFF
CDR3 DNA: TGTGCAAGTCGCCCGGCGGGTAGGGCAGGGATCACCGGGGAGCTGTTTTTT

D gene: -
V gene: TRBV6-1
clone size: -
J gene: TRBJ1-2
CDR3 length: 12
CDR3 protein: CASNLVGGGYTF
CDR3 DNA: TGTGCCAGCAACTTAGTAGGAGGTGGCTACACCTTC

D gene: -
V gene: TRBV7-3
clone size: -
J gene: TRBJ1-1
CDR3 length: 13
CDR3 protein: CASSRNGGYEAFF
CDR3 DNA: TGTGCCAGCAGCCGAAATGGTGGATATGAAGCTTTCTTT

D gene: TRBD2
V gene: TRBV7-9
clone size: once
J gene: TRBJ2-7
CDR3 length: 15
CDR3 protein: CASSPFLSGGDEQYF
CDR3 DNA: TGTGCCAGCAGCCCTTTCTTAAGCGGGGGAGACGAGCAGTACTTC

D gene: TRBD1
V gene: TRBV30
clone size: -
J gene: TRBJ2-5
CDR3 length: 14
CDR3 protein: CAWGLGQGQETQYF
CDR3 DNA: TGTGCCTGGGGCCTCGGACAGGGGCAAGAGACCCAGTACTTC

D gene: -
V gene: TRBV2
clone size: once
J gene: TRBJ2-3
CDR3 length: 14
CDR3 protein: CASRALASTDTQYF
CDR3 DNA: TGTGCCAGCAGAGCGTTGGCTAGCACAGATACGCAGTATTTT

D gene: TRBD1
V gene: TRBV30
clone size: once
J gene: TRBJ1-5
CDR3 length: 14
CDR3 protein: CAWRDNRGLQPQHF
CDR3 DNA: TGTGCCTGGAGAGATAACAGGGGGCTTCAGCCCCAGCATTTT

D gene: TRBD1
V gene: TRBV7-8
clone size: -
J gene: TRBJ1-1
CDR3 length: 15
CDR3 protein: CASSLVSGTAAEAFF
CDR3 DNA: TGTGCCAGCAGCTTAGTTTCTGGGACAGCCGCTGAAGCTTTCTTT

D gene: -
V gene: TRBV19
clone size: -
J gene: TRBJ1-4
CDR3 length: 16
CDR3 protein: CASTPSGPPTNEKLFF
CDR3 DNA: TGTGCCAGTACCCCCAGCGGACCCCCAACTAATGAAAAACTGTTTTTT

D gene: -
V gene: TRBV28
clone size: -
J gene: TRBJ2-7
CDR3 length: 14
CDR3 protein: CASSFWLGSYEQYF
CDR3 DNA: TGTGCCAGCAGTTTTTGGCTCGGGTCCTACGAGCAGTACTTC

D gene: -
V gene: TRBV7-3
clone size: -
J gene: TRBJ2-3
CDR3 length: 16
CDR3 protein: CASSLLPTLSTDTQYF
CDR3 DNA: TGTGCCAGCAGCTTGTTGCCCACCTTAAGCACAGATACGCAGTATTTT

D gene: -
V gene: TRBV6-1
clone size: -
J gene: TRBJ2-7
CDR3 length: 14
CDR3 protein: CASMTGTLPYEQYF
CDR3 DNA: TGTGCCAGCATGACCGGGACACTACCCTACGAGCAGTACTTC

D gene: -
V gene: TRBV2
clone size: -
J gene: TRBJ1-4
CDR3 length: 14
CDR3 protein: CASSEGRRGEKLFF
CDR3 DNA: TGTGCCAGCAGTGAAGGTCGTCGAGGGGAAAAACTGTTTTTT

D gene: TRBD1
V gene: TRBV9
clone size: -
J gene: TRBJ2-6
CDR3 length: 18
CDR3 protein: CASRDRDRVVSGANVLTF
CDR3 DNA: TGTGCCAGCAGAGATAGGGACAGGGTAGTCTCTGGGGCCAACGTCCTGACTTTC

D gene: -
V gene: TRBV29-1
clone size: -
J gene: TRBJ2-3
CDR3 length: 15
CDR3 protein: CSVEDQGQVTDTQYF
CDR3 DNA: TGCAGCGTTGAAGATCAGGGGCAGGTCACAGATACGCAGTATTTT

D gene: -
V gene: TRBV28
clone size: -
J gene: TRBJ1-2
CDR3 length: 11
CDR3 protein: CASRGGYGYTF
CDR3 DNA: TGTGCCAGCAGGGGGGGCTATGGCTACACCTTC

D gene: -
V gene: TRBV9
clone size: -
J gene: TRBJ2-5
CDR3 length: 12
CDR3 protein: CASSAYQETQYF
CDR3 DNA: TGTGCCAGCAGCGCGTACCAAGAGACCCAGTACTTC

D gene: -
V gene: TRBV11-2
clone size: -
J gene: TRBJ2-7
CDR3 length: 14
CDR3 protein: CASSLVRDTYEQYF
CDR3 DNA: TGTGCCAGCAGCTTAGTCCGGGACACCTACGAGCAGTACTTC

D gene: -
V gene: TRBV11-3
clone size: -
J gene: TRBJ2-2
CDR3 length: 13
CDR3 protein: CASSLPGRGELFF
CDR3 DNA: TGTGCCAGCAGCTTACCGGGCCGCGGGGAGCTGTTTTTT

D gene: -
V gene: TRBV5-6
clone size: -
J gene: TRBJ2-5
CDR3 length: 14
CDR3 protein: CASSHRTVQETQYF
CDR3 DNA: TGTGCCAGCAGCCATCGGACAGTTCAAGAGACCCAGTACTTC

D gene: TRBD1
V gene: TRBV7-2
clone size: few
J gene: TRBJ2-2
CDR3 length: 15
CDR3 protein: CASSLGQGLGGELFF
CDR3 DNA: TGTGCCAGCAGCCTGGGACAGGGGCTGGGCGGGGAGCTGTTTTTT

D gene: TRBD1
V gene: TRBV19
clone size: -
J gene: TRBJ1-5
CDR3 length: 14
CDR3 protein: CASIQGTSNQPQHF
CDR3 DNA: TGTGCCAGTATACAGGGGACTAGCAATCAGCCCCAGCATTTT

D gene: -
V gene: TRBV9
clone size: -
J gene: TRBJ1-1
CDR3 length: 14
CDR3 protein: CASSVGSGARHAFF
CDR3 DNA: TGTGCCAGCAGCGTAGGGTCGGGGGCGAGACATGCTTTCTTT

D gene: -
V gene: TRBV29-1
clone size: -
J gene: TRBJ2-7
CDR3 length: 13
CDR3 protein: CSVERSRGYEQYF
CDR3 DNA: TGCAGCGTTGAGAGATCTAGGGGCTACGAGCAGTACTTC

D gene: TRBD1
V gene: TRBV10-1
clone size: once
J gene: TRBJ1-1
CDR3 length: 15
CDR3 protein: CASSESYRGNTEAFF
CDR3 DNA: TGCGCCAGCAGTGAGTCCTACAGGGGGAACACTGAAGCTTTCTTT

D gene: -
V gene: TRBV7-6
clone size: -
J gene: TRBJ2-1
CDR3 length: 14
CDR3 protein: CASTRGGSYNEQFF
CDR3 DNA: TGTGCCAGCACCAGGGGAGGGTCCTACAATGAGCAGTTCTTC

D gene: TRBD2
V gene: TRBV6-1
clone size: -
J gene: TRBJ2-3
CDR3 length: 15
CDR3 protein: CASPEVAGGLDTQYF
CDR3 DNA: TGTGCCAGTCCAGAAGTGGCGGGGGGCTTAGATACGCAGTATTTT

D gene: -
V gene: TRBV11-3
clone size: -
J gene: TRBJ2-7
CDR3 length: 13
CDR3 protein: CASSAGSSYEQYF
CDR3 DNA: TGTGCCAGCAGCGCCGGGTCATCCTACGAGCAGTACTTC

D gene: TRBD1
V gene: TRBV6-6
clone size: -
J gene: TRBJ2-7
CDR3 length: 16
CDR3 protein: CASSLPLTGGNYEQYF
CDR3 DNA: TGTGCCAGCAGTTTGCCCTTGACAGGGGGCAACTACGAGCAGTACTTC

D gene: TRBD1
V gene: TRBV5-1
clone size: -
J gene: TRBJ1-3
CDR3 length: 16
CDR3 protein: CASSLDPTGPGNTIYF
CDR3 DNA: TGCGCCAGCAGCTTGGACCCGACAGGGCCTGGAAACACCATATATTTT

D gene: -
V gene: TRBV12-5
clone size: -
J gene: TRBJ1-1
CDR3 length: 13
CDR3 protein: CASGPTENTEAFF
CDR3 DNA: TGTGCTAGTGGTCCCACGGAGAACACTGAAGCTTTCTTT

D gene: TRBD1
V gene: TRBV7-9
clone size: few
J gene: TRBJ2-2
CDR3 length: 16
CDR3 protein: CASSSSGTGHTGELFF
CDR3 DNA: TGTGCCAGCAGCAGTTCCGGGACAGGGCACACCGGGGAGCTGTTTTTT

D gene: TRBD1
V gene: TRBV27
clone size: -
J gene: TRBJ1-2
CDR3 length: 18
CDR3 protein: CASSSFLPGQGRNYGYTF
CDR3 DNA: TGTGCCAGCAGTTCTTTCCTACCGGGACAGGGGAGAAACTATGGCTACACCTTC